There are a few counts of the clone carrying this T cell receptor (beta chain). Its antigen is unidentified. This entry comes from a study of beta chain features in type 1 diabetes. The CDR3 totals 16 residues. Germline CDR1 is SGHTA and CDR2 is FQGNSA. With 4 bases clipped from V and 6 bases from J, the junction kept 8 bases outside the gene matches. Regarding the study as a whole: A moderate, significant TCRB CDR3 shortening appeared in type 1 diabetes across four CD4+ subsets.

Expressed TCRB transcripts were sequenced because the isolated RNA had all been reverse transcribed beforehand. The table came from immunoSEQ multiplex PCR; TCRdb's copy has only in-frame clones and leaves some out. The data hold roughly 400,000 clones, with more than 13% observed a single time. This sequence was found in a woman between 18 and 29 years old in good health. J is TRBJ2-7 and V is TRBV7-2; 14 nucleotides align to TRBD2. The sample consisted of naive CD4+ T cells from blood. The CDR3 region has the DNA TGTGCCAGCAGCTCGGGACTAGCGGGAGTCCGTCGCGAGCAGTACTTC. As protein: CASSSGLAGVRREQYF. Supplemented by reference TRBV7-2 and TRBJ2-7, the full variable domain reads GAGVSQSPSNKVTEKGKDVELRCDPISGHTALYWYRQSLGQGLEFLIYFQGNSAPDKSGLPSDRFSAERTGGSVSTLTIQRTQQEDSAVYLCASSSGLAGVRREQYFGPGTRLTVT.